A single sample is the source of the 23 T cell receptor beta chains below, sequenced in a study of neurological immune-mediated disorders (dated by TCRdb to the late 2010s). To prepare the library, 5' RACE was applied. The instrument was an Illumina HiSeq 2500. TCRdb reprocessed the public reads (quality trimming at Q25 with fastp, clone calling with MiXCR) and kept in-frame beta chains. A single entry per CDR3 protein holds the most common genes and DNA from its merged rows. The sample records roughly 74,000 distinct CDR3 sequences, approximately 5.2% of which are singletons. Less than 7.5% of the sample lies in the top ten. Sequenced material: PBMCs. These receptors were collected from a man aged 18 to 29 with multiple sclerosis.

In this sample, this clonotype turned up many times. The CDR3 is CSARASGGTDTQYF. Written as DNA, the CDR3 is TGCAGTGCTAGGGCTAGCGGGGGGACAGATACGCAGTATTTT. The chain combines TRBV20-1 with TRBJ2-3; 11 bases agree with TRBD2. Unmatched junction bases numbered 2, after V lost 3 bases and J lost 3 bases. Per germline, CDR1 DFQATT and CDR2 SNEGSKA (reference sequence). The CDR3 is 14 amino acids.

The table lists this clonotype with a count of one. Compared with germline, one end of the junction differs, possibly owing to a read error. This sequence joins TRBV14 and TRBJ2-5; TRBD2 might be the D (5 bases). CDR1 is SGHDN, CDR2 FVKESK, per germline. The CDR3 loop spans 14 amino acids. CDR3 nucleotide sequence: TGTGCCAGCAGCCCGCTATCGGGATTGGAGACCCTGTACTTC. Its translation is CASSPLSGLETLYF. Combining the CDR3 with reference TRBV14 and TRBJ2-5 gives the whole variable domain EAGVTQFPSHSVIEKGQTVTLRCDPISGHDNLYWYRRVMGKEIKFLLHFVKESKQDESGMPNNRFLAERTGGTYSTLKVQPAELEDSGVYFCASSPLSGLETLYFGPGTRLLVL.

This clonotype was recorded many times. The chain links TRBV5-1 to TRBJ2-1; 8 bases map to TRBD1. Germline-derived CDR1 and CDR2 are SGHRS and YFSETQ. The CDR3 extends over 15 amino acids. The V segment lost 3 bases and the J segment 5 bases; nucleotides outside the gene matches: 7. The CDR3 is CASSYQGAVNNEQFF. The CDR3 coding sequence is TGCGCCAGCAGCTACCAGGGGGCTGTGAACAATGAGCAGTTCTTC.

The sample holds many counts of this clonotype. The chain has TRBV7-2 and TRBJ2-7, with TRBD2 as a possible D gene (5 bases). The CDR3 loop spans 16 amino acids. Germline lookup yields CDR1 SGHTA and CDR2 FQGNSA. V was pared by 1 base and J by 1 base, with 14 bases between. CDR3 DNA sequence: TGTGCCAGCAGCTTAGTTCCCGGGGTAGATTCCTACGAGCAGTACTTC. Its protein product is CASSLVPGVDSYEQYF.

This clonotype was found many times. The rearrangement links TRBV12-3 or TRBV12-4 to TRBJ1-5; 7 bases are a match to TRBD1. The CDR3 totals 14 residues. The V and J ends lost 6 bases and 1 base, in that order; junction bases with no gene match: 3. The CDR3 coding sequence is TGTGCCAGCAGCCCGACAGGGAGCAATCAGCCCCAGCATTTT. Amino acids: CASSPTGSNQPQHF.

This clonotype was seen ten or more times. This chain connects TRBV10-3 to TRBJ2-3; 11 nucleotides agree with TRBD2. CDR3 length equals 19 residues. The germline gives CDR1 ENHRY, CDR2 SYGVKD. Trimming took 0 bases from V and 0 from J; bases not matched to a gene: 8. CDR3 protein: CAISESGLAGGLSTDTQYF. The CDR3 DNA reads as TGTGCCATCAGTGAGTCGGGGCTAGCGGGAGGACTAAGCACAGATACGCAGTATTTT.

This clonotype was seen only once. It may be a read error: a sequence one base away is much more abundant. This chain joins TRBV5-1 and TRBJ2-3; 9 positions match TRBD2. This CDR3 region has 14 residues. Unmatched junction bases numbered 8, after V lost 7 bases and J lost 5 bases. Germline CDR1 and CDR2: SGHRS and YFSETQ. CDR3 sequence: CASGGGGDEDTQYF. The CDR3 region has the DNA TGCGCCAGCGGCGGCGGGGGGGACGAAGATACGCAGTATTTT.

In this sample, this clonotype turned up many times. The CDR3 DNA sequence: TGTGCCAGCAGCTTAGGCGGACTGGGGGGTAATGAGCAGTTCTTC. This encodes CASSLGGLGGNEQFF. The chain employs TRBV7-2 and TRBJ2-1, with D possibly TRBD2 on 6 matching bases. CDR1 SGHTA and CDR2 FQGNSA come from the germline V gene. The CDR3 extends over 15 amino acids. Trimming pared 1 base from V and 7 bases from J, leaving 14 bases between.

The chain uses TRBV20-1 and TRBJ2-4, with D perhaps matching TRBD1 or TRBD2 (5 bases each). The CDR3 is 13 residues long. Germline V gene data show CDR1 as DFQATT and CDR2 as SNEGSKA (reference sequence). V lost 3 bases and J 10 bases, leaving 16 bases between the germline ends. CDR3 in DNA: TGCAGTGCTAGCGGGACCGGAGCGGAAATTCAGTACTTC. Its protein is CSASGTGAEIQYF.

This clonotype was seen ten or more times. The gene calls are TRBV20-1 and TRBJ2-3, with 10 nucleotides matching TRBD2. Germline lookup yields CDR1 DFQATT and CDR2 SNEGSKA (reference sequence). The length of the CDR3 is 14 residues. The ends lost 5 bases at V and 0 bases at J; junction bases unmatched: 2. CDR3 protein: CSAPTSGSTDTQYF. CDR3 nucleotides: TGCAGTGCTCCGACTAGCGGGAGCACAGATACGCAGTATTTT.

In its sample, this clonotype was seen many times. The CDR3 sequence is CASSQEASGGSYEQYF. CDR3 in DNA: TGCGCCAGCAGCCAAGAAGCCAGCGGGGGATCCTACGAGCAGTACTTC. This chain joins TRBV4-3 and TRBJ2-7; 8 bases map to TRBD2. CDR3 size: 16 residues. V shed 0 bases, J shed 1 base, and the junction held 5 bases outside the gene matches. The germline CDR1 and CDR2 sequences are LGHNA and YSLEER.

Turning to this clonotype: Relative to the germline gene, one junction end is altered; a read error may explain this. The chain carries TRBV20-1 and TRBJ1-3, with D perhaps matching TRBD1 (5 bases). The CDR3 runs 14 residues. In germline, CDR1 is DFQATT, CDR2 SNEGSKA (reference sequence). DNA for the CDR3: TGCAGTGCTATGGTAGGGGACGGAGGAAAAACCATATATTTT. Translating gives CSAMVGDGGKTIYF.

This clonotype has at least ten counts. The V and J genes are TRBV20-1 and TRBJ2-3; no firm D call. Germline CDR1 and CDR2: DFQATT and SNEGSKA (reference sequence). The CDR3 totals 11 residues. The V end was cut by 3 bases, the J end by 8 bases, with 9 bases between. Here the CDR3 reads CSASKDFTQYF. The CDR3 nucleotides are TGCAGTGCTAGCAAGGATTTTACGCAGTATTTT.

There are a few counts of this clonotype. The chain links TRBV6-5 to TRBJ1-2; D not resolved. This CDR3 is built from 13 residues. The germline gives CDR1 MNHEY, CDR2 SVGAGI. Trimming took off 2 bases at V and 3 bases at J, with 7 bases between the two ends. The CDR3 DNA sequence: TGTGCCAGCAGTTACAACTCAGACTATGGCTACACCTTC. It codes for CASSYNSDYGYTF.

There are many counts of this clonotype. This rearrangement joins TRBV14 to TRBJ2-2; weak D call: TRBD2 (6 bases). CDR3 length: 17 amino acids. V gave up 1 base and J gave up 4 bases, with 16 bases separating them. Germline CDR1 reads SGHDN; CDR2 reads FVKESK. CDR3 nucleotide sequence: TGTGCCAGCAGCCAAGGGGTCGCGGGAAGGAGCACCGGGGAGCTGTTTTTT. Its translation is CASSQGVAGRSTGELFF.

This clonotype was seen repeatedly, ten times or more. The V gene is TRBV27, the J gene TRBJ1-5, with no clear D. Trimming shortened V by 6 bases and J by 0 bases, and 12 bases separated the two germline ends. The CDR3 covers 15 residues. The germline CDR1 and CDR2 sequences are MNHEY and SMNVEV (reference sequence). The CDR3 nucleotides are TGTGCCAGCAGGGAGGGAATCGTTAGCAATCAGCCCCAGCATTTT. Its translation: CASREGIVSNQPQHF.

Many counts were recorded for this clonotype. The chain couples TRBV4-1 to TRBJ2-2; maybe TRBD2 (7 bases). This CDR3 is built from 17 residues. Per the germline V gene, CDR1 is MGHRA and CDR2 is YSYEKL. Between the trimmed V and J ends, which lost 0 bases and 7 bases, there was a span of 18 bases. The CDR3 bases are TGCGCCAGCAGCCAAGAATTTGGGGGGGGCCGTGACGGGGAGCTGTTTTTT. Its translation: CASSQEFGGGRDGELFF.

This clonotype occurred many times. The chain couples TRBV10-3 to TRBJ2-1; 15 bases agree with TRBD2. From germline, CDR1 is ENHRY and CDR2 SYGVKD. The CDR3 has 17 residues. J lost 1 base, V lost 10 bases, and 8 bases had no gene match. In DNA, the CDR3 is TGTGCCACACTTGGGACTAGCGGGGGGAGATCCTACAATGAGCAGTTCTTC. This codes for CATLGTSGGRSYNEQFF.

This clonotype has a count of ten or more. The chain links TRBV20-1 to TRBJ1-1; D unresolved. This CDR3 has 13 amino acids. Trimming stripped 6 bases from V and 1 base from J, with 12 bases between. Germline lookup yields CDR1 DFQATT and CDR2 SNEGSKA (reference sequence). The CDR3 DNA sequence: TGCAGTGCCCCGGGCCGACAGAACACTGAAGCTTTCTTT. Protein sequence: CSAPGRQNTEAFF.

This clonotype has at least ten counts. The rearrangement uses TRBV20-1 and TRBJ2-4; possibly TRBD2 for D (5 bases). The ends were cut back, 3 bases at V and 5 bases at J, with 11 bases in the middle. Germline CDR1 reads DFQATT; CDR2 reads SNEGSKA (reference sequence). The CDR3 has 13 residues. Written as DNA, the CDR3 is TGCAGTGCTAGGAGGACTCTGGAAAACATTCAGTACTTC. This encodes CSARRTLENIQYF.

This clonotype appeared many times. The chain uses TRBV5-1 and TRBJ1-1, with D possibly being TRBD1 (5 bases). The V and J ends lost 3 bases and 4 bases respectively, with 19 bases between them. Per the germline V gene, CDR1 is SGHRS and CDR2 is YFSETQ. The CDR3 loop spans 16 amino acids. CDR3 sequence reads: CASSWKIEGGGTEAFF. In DNA form, the CDR3 reads TGCGCCAGCAGCTGGAAGATAGAAGGTGGGGGCACTGAAGCTTTCTTT.

This clonotype appeared a few times. An end of the junction differs from the germline gene, which may be a read error. The chain has TRBV3-1 and TRBJ2-7; no firm D call. CDR3 length: 11 amino acids. Germline lookup yields CDR1 LGHDT and CDR2 YNNKEL (reference sequence). The CDR3 bases are TGTGCCAGCAGCCAAGACTCGAAGGTCTTCTTC. This translates into CASSQDSKVFF.

This clonotype was counted ten times or more. This chain joins TRBV20-1 and TRBJ2-2; 7 bases match TRBD2. The V segment lost 5 bases and the J segment 2 bases; nucleotides outside the gene matches: 5. CDR1 is DFQATT and CDR2 is SNEGSKA in the germline V gene (reference sequence). The CDR3 totals 14 residues. The CDR3 coding sequence is TGCAGTGCTGCCGGGACTACCAACACCGGGGAGCTGTTTTTT. Its protein product is CSAAGTTNTGELFF.